The clone carrying this T cell receptor (beta chain) has just one count. Its specificity is unknown. The protocol was immunoSEQ multiplex PCR, while the TCRdb copy is restricted to in-frame clones and leaves out a portion. This repertoire shows about 130,000 clones, around nine tenths found once; its top ten account for more than 10%. This specimen belongs to a study of radiation and T cells in renal cell carcinoma. Findings and caveats of the study: No pretreatment tumor biopsies were available for baseline clonotypes.

Described time point: baseline pretreatment blood. Described treatment: 15 Gy SBRT to primary tumor, nephrectomy 4 weeks later. The tumor was a clear cell renal cell carcinoma. The receptor's source is a woman between 45 and 60 years old with renal cell carcinoma. This specimen was blood, taken from a patient whose treatment included radiotherapy and nephrectomy.

In DNA form, the CDR3 reads TGTGCCAGTACCACCTATAGTTGGGACAGGGGGCTCGGCACCGGGGAGCTGTTTTTT. It translates to CASTTYSWDRGLGTGELFF. This sequence joins TRBV19 and TRBJ2-2, with 12 bases that match TRBD1. The CDR3 is 19 residues long. The germline V gene has CDR1 LNHDA and CDR2 SQIVND (reference sequence). V gave up 7 bases and J gave up 4 bases; unmatched junction bases: 16.